The clone carrying this TCR beta chain was recorded a few times. The antigen remains undetermined. This entry comes from a study of T cells in Graves' hyperthyroidism and ophthalmopathy. General study results and limits: Ophthalmopathy and stable hyperthyroidism were separated by a 13 V-J model.

It was RNA transcripts that yielded the amplified TCR beta CDR3 regions. The TCR CDR3 first-round RT-PCR relied on the HTBI primer set. TCRdb re-called the multiplex PCR reads through MiXCR, storing one row per CDR3 protein. The sample has some 690,000 distinct CDR3 sequences, 17% seen once; the top ten hold 15% to 19%. With 5 bases removed from V and 10 bases from J, the gap between germline ends came to 9 bases. Per the germline V gene, CDR1 is SGHDN and CDR2 is FVKESK. This CDR3 is 11 amino acids long. Diagnoses were established using clinical symptoms, serum thyroxine and TRAb, thyroid ultrasound and orbital computed tomography. It was 8.5 to 10 ml of fresh peripheral blood that supplied the PBMCs.

The chain has TRBV14 and TRBJ2-1; TRBD2 is a possible D gene (5 bases). The sequence was obtained from a man in his forties or fifties with Graves' hyperthyroidism. Sequenced input: blood. In DNA form, the CDR3 reads TGTGCCAGCAGCGAAGCTAGCGAGCAGTTCTTC. It encodes CASSEASEQFF. Looking up the rest from reference TRBV14 and TRBJ2-1 gives the full variable domain: EAGVTQFPSHSVIEKGQTVTLRCDPISGHDNLYWYRRVMGKEIKFLLHFVKESKQDESGMPNNRFLAERTGGTYSTLKVQPAELEDSGVYFCASSEASEQFFGPGTRLTVL.